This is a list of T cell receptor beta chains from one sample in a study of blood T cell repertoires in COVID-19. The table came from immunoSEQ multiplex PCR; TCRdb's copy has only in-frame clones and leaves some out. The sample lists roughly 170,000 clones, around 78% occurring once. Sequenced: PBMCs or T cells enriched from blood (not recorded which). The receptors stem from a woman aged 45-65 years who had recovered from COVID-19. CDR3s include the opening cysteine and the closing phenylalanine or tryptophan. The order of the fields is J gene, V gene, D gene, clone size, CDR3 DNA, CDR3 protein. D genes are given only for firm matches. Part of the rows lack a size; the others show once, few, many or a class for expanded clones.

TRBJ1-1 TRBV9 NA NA TGTGCCAGCAGCGTAGGCGGACTTTCTGAAGCTTTCTTT CASSVGGLSEAFF
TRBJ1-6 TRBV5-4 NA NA TGTGCCAGCGGCCCAGTGTCTAATTCACCCCTCCACTTT CASGPVSNSPLHF
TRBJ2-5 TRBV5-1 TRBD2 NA TGCGCCAGCGGGCGGGAGAGGGCCCAGTACTTC CASGRERAQYF
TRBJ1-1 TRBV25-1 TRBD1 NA TGTGCCAGCAGTGATCGGACAGGGATGTTGGTGAACACTGAAGCTTTCTTT CASSDRTGMLVNTEAFF
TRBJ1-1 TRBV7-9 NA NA TGTGCCAGCAGCCCGGTAGACAGGACCCAGAACACTGAAGCTTTCTTT CASSPVDRTQNTEAFF
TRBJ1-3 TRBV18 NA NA TGTGCCAGCTCACCACCGGGGCGGGGAGATGGTGGAAACACCATATATTTT CASSPPGRGDGGNTIYF
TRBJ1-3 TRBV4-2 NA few TGTGCCAGCAGCCAAAGGGGAGGGGGGAGCTCTGGAAACACCATATATTTT CASSQRGGGSSGNTIYF
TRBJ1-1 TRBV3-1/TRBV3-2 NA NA TGTGCCAGCAGCCGCGGCGTCTCCACTGAAGCTTTCTTT CASSRGVSTEAFF
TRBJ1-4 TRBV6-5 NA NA TGTGCCACCATGGACAGATCTAATGAAAAACTGTTTTTT CATMDRSNEKLFF
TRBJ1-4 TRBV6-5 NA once TGTGCCAGCAGTTACGGTACAGGAGAAAAACTGTTTTTT CASSYGTGEKLFF
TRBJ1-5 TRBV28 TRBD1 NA TGTGCCAGCAGTGCCGGGACAGGGGGTCTCCAGCCCCAGCATTTT CASSAGTGGLQPQHF
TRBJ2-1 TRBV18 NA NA TGTGCCAGCTCGACGGACAGCAGCTCCTACAATGAGCAGTTCTTC CASSTDSSSYNEQFF
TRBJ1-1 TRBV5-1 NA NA TGCGCCAGCAGCTCACCTGTCGGTGAAGCTTTCTTT CASSSPVGEAFF
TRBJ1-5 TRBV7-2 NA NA TGTGCCAGCAGCACCGGGGGGGGGCGGTATCAGCCCCAGCATTTT CASSTGGGRYQPQHF
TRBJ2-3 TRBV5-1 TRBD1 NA TGCGCCAGCAGCCTGACAGGGGCGAAGAGCACAGATACGCAGTATTTT CASSLTGAKSTDTQYF
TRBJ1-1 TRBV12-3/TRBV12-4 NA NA TGTGCCAGCAGTCCCCCCCAGGGTCGGGCTTTCTTT CASSPPQGRAFF
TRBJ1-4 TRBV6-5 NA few TGTGCCAGCAGTTACGGAGGAACAACTAATGAAAAACTGTTTTTT CASSYGGTTNEKLFF
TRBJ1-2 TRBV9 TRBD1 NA TGTGCCAGCAGCCCCGGGGACAGCCCTAACTATGGCTACACCTTC CASSPGDSPNYGYTF
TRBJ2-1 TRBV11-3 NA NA TGTGCCAGCAGCTCAAATCGCAGGGGCTCCTACAATGAGCAGTTCTTC CASSSNRRGSYNEQFF
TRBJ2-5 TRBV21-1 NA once TGTGCCAGCAGCGGACATGTGCCAACCCCAGGGGAGACCCAGTACTTC CASSGHVPTPGETQYF
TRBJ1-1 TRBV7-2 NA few TGTGCCAGCAGCTTAGAAGGGGTGATGAACACTGAAGCTTTCTTT CASSLEGVMNTEAFF
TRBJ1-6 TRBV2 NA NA TGTGCCAGCAGTGACACCCAGAGGCCTAATTCACCCCTCCACTTT CASSDTQRPNSPLHF
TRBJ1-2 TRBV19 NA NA TGTGCCAGTTCCGAGGGGACGACAGGCGGGTATGGCTACACCTTC CASSEGTTGGYGYTF
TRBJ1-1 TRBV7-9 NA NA TGTGCCAGCAGCTCAGGGGTGGGGGCTGAAACTGAAGCTTTCTTT CASSSGVGAETEAFF
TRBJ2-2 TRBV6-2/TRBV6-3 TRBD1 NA TGTGCCAGCAGTTCGACAGGGGATCGTGGGGAGCTGTTTTTT CASSSTGDRGELFF
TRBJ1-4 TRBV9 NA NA TGTGCCAGCAGCGCCGGGGAAGGACGAAAACTGTTTTTT CASSAGEGRKLFF
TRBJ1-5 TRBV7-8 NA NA TGTGCCAGCAGCTTAGCAGGGGCCCAGCCCCAGCATTTT CASSLAGAQPQHF
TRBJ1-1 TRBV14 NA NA TGTGCCAGCAGGTATTACAAGAACACTGAAGCTTTCTTT CASRYYKNTEAFF
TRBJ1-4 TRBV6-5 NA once TGTGCCAGCAGGCCCGATCGGGGGGTTTCGGAAAAACTGTTTTTT CASRPDRGVSEKLFF
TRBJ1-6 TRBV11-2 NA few TGTGCCAGCAGCTTAAATACAGGGAGTTATTCACCCCTCCACTTT CASSLNTGSYSPLHF
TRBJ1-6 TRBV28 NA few TGTGCCAGCAGCCCCGGTTATAATTCACCCCTCCACTTT CASSPGYNSPLHF
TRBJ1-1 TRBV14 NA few TGTGCCAGCAGCCAAGATATGAGCACTGAAGCTTTCTTT CASSQDMSTEAFF
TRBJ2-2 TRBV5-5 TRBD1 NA TGTGCCAGCAGCTTATCGACAGGGGCCGGGGAGCTGTTTTTT CASSLSTGAGELFF
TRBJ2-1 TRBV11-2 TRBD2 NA TGTGCCAGCAGACTATCGACTAGCGGCTACAATGAGCAGTTCTTC CASRLSTSGYNEQFF